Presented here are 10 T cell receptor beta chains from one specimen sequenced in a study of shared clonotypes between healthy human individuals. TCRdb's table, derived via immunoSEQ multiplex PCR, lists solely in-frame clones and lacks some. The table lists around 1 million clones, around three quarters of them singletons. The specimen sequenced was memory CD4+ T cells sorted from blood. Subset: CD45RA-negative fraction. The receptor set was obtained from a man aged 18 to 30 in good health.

The CDR3: CASRGPGQGNGELFF. DNA of the CDR3: TGTGCCAGCAGGGGACCGGGACAGGGAAACGGGGAGCTGTTTTTT. The chain uses TRBV7-2 and TRBJ2-2; 9 bases align to TRBD1. In germline, CDR1 is SGHTA, CDR2 FQGNSA. V shed 6 bases, J shed 7 bases, and the junction held 9 bases outside the gene matches. The length of the CDR3 is 15 residues.

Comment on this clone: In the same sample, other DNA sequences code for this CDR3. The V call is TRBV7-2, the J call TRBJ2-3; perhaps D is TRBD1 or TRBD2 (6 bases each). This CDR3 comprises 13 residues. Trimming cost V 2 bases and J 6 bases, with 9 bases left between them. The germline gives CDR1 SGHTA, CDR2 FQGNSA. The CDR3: CASSLRRGDTQYF. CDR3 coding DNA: TGTGCCAGCAGCTTACGGAGGGGGGATACGCAGTATTTT.

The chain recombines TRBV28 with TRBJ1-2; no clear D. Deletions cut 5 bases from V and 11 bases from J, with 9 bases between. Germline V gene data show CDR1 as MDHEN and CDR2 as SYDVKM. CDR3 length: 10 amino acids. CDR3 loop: CASSDQLYTF. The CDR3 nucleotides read TGTGCCAGCAGTGACCAGCTGTACACCTTC.

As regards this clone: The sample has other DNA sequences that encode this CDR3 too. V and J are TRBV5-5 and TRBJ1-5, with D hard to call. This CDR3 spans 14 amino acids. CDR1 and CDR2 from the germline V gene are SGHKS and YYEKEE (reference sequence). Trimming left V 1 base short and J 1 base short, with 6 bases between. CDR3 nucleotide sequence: TGTGCCAGCAGCTTGAGTAGCAGCAATCAGCCCCAGCATTTT. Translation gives CASSLSSSNQPQHF.

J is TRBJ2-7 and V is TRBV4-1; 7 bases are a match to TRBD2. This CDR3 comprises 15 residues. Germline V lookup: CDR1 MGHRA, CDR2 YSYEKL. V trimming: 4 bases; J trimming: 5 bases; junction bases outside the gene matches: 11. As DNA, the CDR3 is TGCGCCAGCAGCCTAGCCCGGACTAGTCTCAACGAGCAGTACTTC. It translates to CASSLARTSLNEQYF.

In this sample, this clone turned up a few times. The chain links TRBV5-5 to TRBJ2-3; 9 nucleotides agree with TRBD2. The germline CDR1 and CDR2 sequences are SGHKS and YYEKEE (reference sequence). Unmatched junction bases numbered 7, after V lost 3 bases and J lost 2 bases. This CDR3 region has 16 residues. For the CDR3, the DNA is TGTGCCAGCAGCTCGTCTAGCGGGGCCTACACAGATACGCAGTATTTT. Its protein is CASSSSSGAYTDTQYF.

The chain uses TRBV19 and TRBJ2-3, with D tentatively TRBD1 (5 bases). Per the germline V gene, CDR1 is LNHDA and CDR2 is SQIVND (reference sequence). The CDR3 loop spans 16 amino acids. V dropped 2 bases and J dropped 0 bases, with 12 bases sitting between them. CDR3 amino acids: CASSIRGSSSTDTQYF. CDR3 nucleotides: TGTGCCAGTAGTATAAGGGGCAGTTCTAGCACAGATACGCAGTATTTT.

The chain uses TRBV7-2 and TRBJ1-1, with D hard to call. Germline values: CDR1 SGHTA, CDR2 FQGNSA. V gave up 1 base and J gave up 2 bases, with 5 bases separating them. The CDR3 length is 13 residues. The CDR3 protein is CASSLGINTEAFF. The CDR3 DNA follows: TGTGCCAGCAGCTTAGGAATAAACACTGAAGCTTTCTTT.

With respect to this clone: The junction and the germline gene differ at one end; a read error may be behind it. The CDR3 protein is CASSLVVSSHEQYF. In nucleotides, the CDR3 is TGTGCCAGCAGCTTAGTGGTTAGCTCCCACGAGCAGTACTTC. The chain joins TRBV11-2 to TRBJ2-7, with D hard to call. The CDR3 runs to 14 residues. Germline CDR1 and CDR2: SGHAT and FQNNGV.

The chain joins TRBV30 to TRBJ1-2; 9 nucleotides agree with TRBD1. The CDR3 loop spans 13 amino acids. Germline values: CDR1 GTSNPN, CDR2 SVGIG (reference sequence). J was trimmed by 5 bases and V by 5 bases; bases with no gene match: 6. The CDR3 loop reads CAWGPGQGYGYTF. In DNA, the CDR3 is TGTGCCTGGGGCCCCGGACAGGGGTATGGCTACACCTTC.